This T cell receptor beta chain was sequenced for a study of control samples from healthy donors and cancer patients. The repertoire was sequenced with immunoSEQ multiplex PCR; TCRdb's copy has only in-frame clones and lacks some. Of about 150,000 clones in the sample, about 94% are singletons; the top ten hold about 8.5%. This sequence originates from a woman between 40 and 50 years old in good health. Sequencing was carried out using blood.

The CDR3 nucleotides read TGCAGCGTCTCACCGGGGACTGACTATGGCTACACCTTC. Translation: CSVSPGTDYGYTF. The chain joins TRBV29-1 to TRBJ1-2; D may be TRBD1 (5 bases). V shed 6 bases and J shed 3 bases, with 14 bases lying between them. Germline assignment: CDR1 SQVTM and CDR2 ANQGSEA. The CDR3 is 13 amino acids.